This T cell receptor beta chain was obtained from a study of blood T cell repertoires in COVID-19. Study context: Sample material is recorded as cDNA or gDNA derived from T cells, B-cell-depleted T cells, or PBMCs.

The CDR3 extends over 11 amino acids. The germline V gene has CDR1 DFQATT and CDR2 SNEGSKA (reference sequence). V gave up 5 bases and J gave up 4 bases, with 6 bases separating them. As processed by the authors: Reference gene primers were amplified, and this amplification served to estimate nucleated cell counts. The protocol was immunoSEQ multiplex PCR, while the TCRdb copy is restricted to in-frame clones and leaves out a portion. V and J calls and clone size are those listed in that table; D and trimming were worked out from the DNA. The sample has fewer than 75,000 clones, approximately 92% seen once.

J is TRBJ2-1 and V is TRBV20-1; the D is unclear. The TCR sequence derives from an elderly man with acute or convalescent COVID-19. Sequenced input: peripheral blood. The CDR3 here is CSALTYNEQFF. CDR3 DNA sequence: TGCAGTGCTCTTACTTACAATGAGCAGTTCTTC.